The clone carrying this T cell receptor (beta chain) was seen repeatedly, ten times or more. Its antigen remains unknown. CDR1 is SGHTA and CDR2 is FQGNSA in the germline V gene. This CDR3 contains 14 residues. V lost 6 bases, J lost 0 bases, and 9 bases lay in between. One entry per CDR3 protein results from TCRdb running MiXCR on the multiplex PCR reads. The sample shows under 350,000 distinct CDR3 sequences, over 25% of them seen only once. Breast cancer patients provided tissue from their axillary draining lymph nodes. The sample belongs to a study of breast tumors, draining lymph nodes, adjacent tissues. Study observations and caveats: That most tumor T cells come from lymph nodes remained unproven. Luminal-like breast cancer showed significantly greater tumor-nontumor repertoire similarity than basal-like breast cancer did. Tumor repertoires ranked between lymph nodes and nontumor tissue in diversity, with V and J gene preferences.

The gene calls are TRBV7-2 and TRBJ1-5; D is ambiguous. The receptor was isolated from a female donor with breast cancer. Some clones in this sample may be carry-over from other donors' samples. Sequencing input: axillary lymph node tissue. The CDR3 nucleotides are TGTGCCAGCAGGTTCCTCCATAGCAATCAGCCCCAGCATTTT. Protein product: CASRFLHSNQPQHF.